Below are 21 T cell receptor beta chains sequenced from a single sample in a study of cytomegalovirus exposure and HLA in healthy donors. PCR primers comprised 60 Vbeta and 13 Jbeta primers. TCRdb's copy holds only in-frame clones and misses some; the assay was immunoSEQ multiplex PCR. The table shows about 140,000 clones, with roughly 80% occurring only once. The specimen was PBMCs. These TCRs come from a middle-aged man in good health and CMV-seropositive.

This clone was found once. The gene calls are TRBV30 and TRBJ1-1; D is uncertain. This CDR3 is 14 amino acids long. Germline values: CDR1 GTSNPN, CDR2 SVGIG (reference sequence). V lost 0 bases, J lost 1 base, and 9 bases lay in between. CDR3: CAWSVRSGNTEAFF. CDR3 in DNA: TGTGCCTGGAGTGTACGGTCCGGGAACACTGAAGCTTTCTTT.

V usage is TRBV7-2 and J usage is TRBJ2-1; 7 bases match TRBD1. Germline V CDR1 and CDR2: SGHTA, FQGNSA. V shed 3 bases and J 2 bases; nucleotides not matched to a gene: 7. The CDR3 covers 16 residues. The CDR3 loop reads CASSFRWDRPYNEQFF. In DNA form, the CDR3 reads TGTGCCAGCAGCTTCAGGTGGGACAGACCCTACAATGAGCAGTTCTTC.

V is TRBV19 and J is TRBJ1-2; D is perhaps TRBD1 (5 bases). CDR1 LNHDA and CDR2 SQIVND come from the germline V gene (reference sequence). Trimming cost V 3 bases and J 2 bases, with 13 bases left between them. The CDR3 is 15 residues long. This CDR3 is CASSISGELNYGYTF. DNA for the CDR3: TGTGCCAGTAGTATTTCGGGGGAGTTAAACTATGGCTACACCTTC.

Only one count was recorded for this clone. Other DNA sequences of this sample code for an identical CDR3. V usage is TRBV9 and J usage is TRBJ2-1, with 8 bases matching TRBD2. V shed 0 bases, J shed 8 bases, and the junction held 4 bases outside the gene matches. This CDR3 region has 14 residues. Germline V CDR1 and CDR2: SGDLS, YYNGEE. In DNA form, the CDR3 reads TGTGCCAGCAGCGTAGGGACTAGCCTCGATGAGCAGTTCTTC. Translation: CASSVGTSLDEQFF.

The rearrangement links TRBV7-9 to TRBJ2-2, with 7 positions matching TRBD1. Losses at the gene ends were 1 base for V and 0 bases for J; bases not matched to a gene: 5. The CDR3 contains 17 residues. Germline V gene sequence: CDR1 SEHNR, CDR2 FQNEAQ (reference sequence). CDR3 in amino acids: CASSLDGQATNTGELFF. CDR3 in DNA: TGTGCCAGCAGCTTAGACGGACAGGCCACGAACACCGGGGAGCTGTTTTTT.

The J gene is TRBJ1-5, the V gene TRBV19; 7 bases fit TRBD1. The CDR3 is made up of 17 amino acids. The V gene's germline CDR1 is LNHDA and CDR2 SQIVND (reference sequence). V shed 6 bases and J 0 bases; nucleotides not matched to a gene: 11. The CDR3 DNA follows: TGTGCCAGTAGCCGCACCGGGACAGTCTATAGCAATCAGCCCCAGCATTTT. This translates into CASSRTGTVYSNQPQHF.

The gene calls are TRBV5-4 and TRBJ1-4; TRBD1 might be the D (5 bases). Between the trimmed V and J ends, which lost 4 bases and 8 bases, there was a span of 15 bases. The length of the CDR3 is 14 residues. CDR1 and CDR2 (germline): SGHNT, YYREEE (reference sequence). The CDR3 loop reads CASSTTGFGEKLFF. CDR3 coding DNA: TGTGCCAGCAGCACTACAGGATTTGGGGAAAAACTGTTTTTT.

CDR3 in amino acids: CASSQDMPTRYTEAFF. The CDR3 DNA sequence: TGCGCCAGCAGCCAAGATATGCCTACGAGGTACACTGAAGCTTTCTTT. The chain combines TRBV4-3 with TRBJ1-1; D unresolved. The CDR3 is 16 residues long. The V gene lost 0 bases and the J gene lost 3 bases, with 14 bases spanning the gap. From germline, CDR1 is LGHNA and CDR2 YSLEER.

This rearrangement joins TRBV7-9 to TRBJ1-1; D ambiguous. The CDR3 has 12 residues. Germline V gene lookup returns CDR1 SEHNR and CDR2 FQNEAQ (reference sequence). Trimming left V 1 base short and J 6 bases short, with 6 bases between. The CDR3 DNA is TGTGCCAGCAGCTTAGTTCAGGCTGAAGCTTTCTTT. Translating it yields CASSLVQAEAFF.

This rearrangement joins TRBV4-1 to TRBJ1-3; 9 positions agree with TRBD1. This CDR3 region has 16 residues. V shed 4 bases and J 2 bases; nucleotides not matched to a gene: 6. Per the germline V gene, CDR1 is MGHRA and CDR2 is YSYEKL. The DNA of the CDR3 is TGCGCCAGCAGCCCTTCTTGGACAGGGGCTGGAAACACCATATATTTT. Amino acid sequence: CASSPSWTGAGNTIYF.

V is TRBV6-4 and J is TRBJ2-1; TRBD2 matches at 13 bases. V dropped 2 bases and J dropped 7; count of bases not matched to a gene: 11. Per germline, CDR1 MRHNA and CDR2 SNTAGT. CDR3 length: 18 amino acids. The CDR3 DNA reads TGTGCCAGCAGTGACACTAGCGGGGGGGCCGGAAGGTTGAATGAGCAGTTCTTC. Protein: CASSDTSGGAGRLNEQFF.

This clone was observed a single time. The chain recombines TRBV9 with TRBJ1-5; D gene uncertain. Germline values: CDR1 SGDLS, CDR2 YYNGEE. This CDR3 spans 14 amino acids. Trimming stripped 4 bases from V and 4 bases from J, with 12 bases between. CDR3 nucleotides: TGTGCCAGCAGCTGGGGTCCGGGGAATCAGCCCCAGCATTTT. Amino acid sequence: CASSWGPGNQPQHF. Using reference TRBV9 and TRBJ1-5 for the parts outside the CDR3, the full variable domain is DSGVTQTPKHLITATGQRVTLRCSPRSGDLSVYWYQQSLDQGLQFLIQYYNGEERAKGNILERFSAQQFPDLHSELNLSSLELGDSALYFCASSWGPGNQPQHFGDGTRLSIL.

V usage is TRBV4-2 and J usage is TRBJ2-7; 10 bases are a match to TRBD2. Germline loops: CDR1 LGHNA, CDR2 YNFKEQ. Trimming cost V 0 bases and J 3 bases; bases outside gene matches: 11. The length of the CDR3 is 18 residues. The CDR3 here is CASSQDLALAGDYYEQYF. For the CDR3, the DNA is TGTGCCAGCAGCCAAGATCTTGCCCTAGCGGGAGACTACTACGAGCAGTACTTC.

V gene TRBV11-1 combines with J gene TRBJ2-7; D uncertain. Trimming took 5 bases from V and 3 from J, leaving 17 bases between them. The CDR3 consists of 15 residues. Germline CDR1 reads SGHAT; CDR2 reads FQDESV (reference sequence). The CDR3: CASSPPVAAHYEQYF. CDR3 nucleotide sequence: TGTGCCAGCAGCCCGCCAGTAGCAGCTCACTACGAGCAGTACTTC. Complete variable domain (other parts from reference TRBV11-1 and TRBJ2-7): EAEVAQSPRYKITEKSQAVAFWCDPISGHATLYWYRQILGQGPELLVQFQDESVVDDSQLPKDRFSAERLKGVDSTLKIQPAELGDSAMYLCASSPPVAAHYEQYFGPGTRLTVT.

The rearrangement joins TRBV2 to TRBJ2-5, with D uncertain. The V and J ends lost 9 bases and 7 bases respectively, with 18 bases between them. The CDR3 sequence is 13 residues long. Germline loops: CDR1 SNHLY, CDR2 FYNNEI. This chain's CDR3 is CASHQRAPGTQYF. Here the CDR3 DNA reads TGTGCCAGTCATCAGCGAGCCCCGGGGACCCAGTACTTC.

CDR3 in DNA: TGTGCCAGCACGGCTAGCGGGGGGGGTGCTATCGAGCAGTACTTC. This translates into CASTASGGGAIEQYF. V and J are TRBV6-6 and TRBJ2-5, with 12 bases identical to TRBD2. The end of the DNA aligns better with TRBJ2-7, so the J call may be wrong. The CDR3 contains 15 residues. CDR1 is MNHNY and CDR2 is SVGAGI in the germline V gene (reference sequence).

J is TRBJ1-2 and V is TRBV11-2, with TRBD1 identical over 8 bases. Germline lookup yields CDR1 SGHAT and CDR2 FQNNGV. Trimming took 1 base from V and 6 from J; bases not matched to a gene: 1. This CDR3 contains 13 residues. The DNA for the CDR3 is TGTGCCAGCAGCTTAGGACAGGGGAATGGCTACACCTTC. Its protein product is CASSLGQGNGYTF.

V gene TRBV5-1 combines with J gene TRBJ1-1; D is unresolved. This CDR3 contains 14 residues. Looked up from germline, CDR1 is SGHRS and CDR2 is YFSETQ. V lost 1 base, J lost 4 bases, and 11 bases lay in between. Written as DNA, the CDR3 is TGCGCCAGCAGCTTGCTCGGAGAAGGCACTGAAGCTTTCTTT. It encodes CASSLLGEGTEAFF.

This clone has just one count. V usage is TRBV28 and J usage is TRBJ1-1; the D is unclear. V was trimmed by 3 bases and J by 11 bases, leaving 16 bases between them. The CDR3 is 13 residues long. Germline V gene sequence: CDR1 MDHEN, CDR2 SYDVKM. CDR3 nucleotide sequence: TGTGCCAGCAGTTTGGGATGGAGGAAGACTGCTTTCTTT. This gives the protein CASSLGWRKTAFF.

The chain links TRBV7-9 to TRBJ2-7, with TRBD1 matching 7 bases. Germline V gives CDR1 SEHNR, CDR2 FQNEAQ (reference sequence). This CDR3 is built from 15 residues. Trimming took 3 bases from V and 1 from J; bases not matched to a gene: 6. The CDR3 is CASSLGQFSSYEQYF. The CDR3 nucleotides are TGTGCCAGCAGCTTGGGACAGTTCTCATCCTACGAGCAGTACTTC.

V gene TRBV6-1 combines with J gene TRBJ1-3; no reliable D call. Germline CDR1 reads MNHNS; CDR2 reads SASEGT. The CDR3 is 12 amino acids. Trimming cost V 4 bases and J 3 bases, with 4 bases left between them. CDR3 DNA sequence: TGTGCCAGCAGTGCAAATGGAAACACCATATATTTT. The encoded protein is CASSANGNTIYF.